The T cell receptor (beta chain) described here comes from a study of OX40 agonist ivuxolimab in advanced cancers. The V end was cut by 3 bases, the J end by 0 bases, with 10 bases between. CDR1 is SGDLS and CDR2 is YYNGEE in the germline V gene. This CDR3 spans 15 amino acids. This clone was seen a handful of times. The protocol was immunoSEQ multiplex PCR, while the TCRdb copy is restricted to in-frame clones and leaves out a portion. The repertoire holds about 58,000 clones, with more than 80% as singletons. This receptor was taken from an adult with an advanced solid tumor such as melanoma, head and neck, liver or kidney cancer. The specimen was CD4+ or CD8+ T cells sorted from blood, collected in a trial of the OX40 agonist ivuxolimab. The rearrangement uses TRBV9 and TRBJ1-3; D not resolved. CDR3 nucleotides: TGTGCCAGCAGCGAATACGTTTCCTCTGGAAACACCATATATTTT. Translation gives CASSEYVSSGNTIYF.